The 24 T cell receptor beta chains below come from one sample, sequenced in a study of CD8+ T cells in alopecia areata. RNA was isolated and reverse transcribed to cDNA, the sequencing template. This table comes from immunoSEQ multiplex PCR, and its TCRdb copy is limited to in-frame clones, with some not included. The data hold 80,000 to 95,000 clones, with roughly 47% observed a single time. As for treatment: oral pan-JAK inhibitor, 5-10 mg twice daily. The sequencing used CD8+ T cells sorted from blood, collected at week 24, from a patient treated with tofacitinib. These TCRs come from a human donor with alopecia areata.

The J gene is TRBJ2-7, the V gene TRBV5-1; 7 bases are a match to TRBD2. The CDR3 extends over 14 amino acids. Germline CDR1 SGHRS, CDR2 YFSETQ. V was pared by 8 bases and J by 5 bases, with 13 bases of the junction left unmatched. The CDR3 sequence is CASGEGGSHHEQYF. The CDR3 bases are TGCGCCAGTGGGGAAGGCGGGAGTCACCACGAGCAGTACTTC.

CDR3 sequence reads: CASRKGQTDTEAFF. The CDR3 coding sequence is TGCGCCAGCAGAAAGGGACAGACAGACACTGAAGCTTTCTTT. This chain uses TRBV10-2 with TRBJ1-1; 7 bases are a match to TRBD1. Germline lookup yields CDR1 WSHSY and CDR2 SAAADI. V shed 6 bases, J shed 3 bases, and the junction held 7 bases outside the gene matches. The CDR3 runs to 14 residues.

To note about this clone: A junction end diverges from the germline sequence, so it may reflect a read error. J is TRBJ2-7 and V is TRBV13, with unresolved D. CDR1 is PRHDT, CDR2 FYEKMQ, per germline (reference sequence). This CDR3 region has 11 residues. CDR3 amino acids: CASSLGPEQYF. CDR3 nucleotide sequence: TGTGCCAGCAGCCTAGGCCCCGAGCAGTACTTC.

CDR3 residues: CAIRRTGERVTDTQYF. The CDR3 DNA is TGTGCCATCAGAAGGACAGGAGAACGGGTCACAGATACGCAGTATTTT. J is TRBJ2-3 and V is TRBV10-3; 7 nucleotides match TRBD1. V lost 6 bases and J lost 2; bases outside the gene matches: 11. Germline CDR1 ENHRY, CDR2 SYGVKD. CDR3 size: 16 residues.

This clone was seen a handful of times. This rearrangement joins TRBV4-1 to TRBJ2-1; possibly TRBD1 or TRBD2 for D (5 bases each). Germline V gene data show CDR1 as MGHRA and CDR2 as YSYEKL. The V gene lost 6 bases and the J gene lost 6 bases, with 21 bases spanning the gap. The CDR3 loop spans 16 amino acids. The CDR3 reads CASSYTHPGQTNEQFF. CDR3 DNA sequence: TGCGCCAGCAGTTATACTCACCCGGGGCAGACCAATGAGCAGTTCTTC.

This rearrangement joins TRBV23-1 to TRBJ1-5; D not resolved. TRBV23-1 is annotated as an ORF whose role is uncertain. V lost 4 bases and J lost 4, with 11 bases in between. The CDR3 consists of 14 residues. The CDR3 DNA sequence: TGCGCCAGCAGTCGCATGGACGGGAATCAGCCCCAGCATTTT. This codes for CASSRMDGNQPQHF.

This rearrangement joins TRBV7-9 to TRBJ2-5; 7 nucleotides line up with TRBD1. Germline V gene sequence: CDR1 SEHNR, CDR2 FQNEAQ (reference sequence). V was pared by 6 bases and J by 5 bases, with 12 bases of the junction left unmatched. This CDR3 has 15 residues. CDR3 residues: CASSHRDSRQETQYF. CDR3 in DNA: TGTGCCAGCAGTCACCGGGACAGTCGTCAGGAGACCCAGTACTTC.

V gene TRBV29-1 combines with J gene TRBJ2-1, with D possibly being TRBD2 (5 bases). Germline lookup yields CDR1 SQVTM and CDR2 ANQGSEA. The CDR3 sequence is 14 residues long. The ends were cut back, 5 bases at V and 4 bases at J, with 15 bases in the middle. The CDR3 region is CSVTGMGIYNEQFF. In DNA form, the CDR3 reads TGCAGCGTTACGGGAATGGGAATTTACAATGAGCAGTTCTTC.

There are a few counts of this clone. The chain links TRBV29-1 to TRBJ1-2, with TRBD1 matching 7 bases. The J segment lost 4 bases and the V segment lost 6 bases, leaving 11 bases of the junction unmatched. The V gene's germline CDR1 is SQVTM and CDR2 ANQGSEA. The CDR3 runs 14 residues. CDR3 coding DNA: TGCAGCGTGGACGGACAGGATGAAAGCTATGGCTACACCTTC. Translated, it gives CSVDGQDESYGYTF.

CDR3 in amino acids: CASSFQGHETQYF. CDR3 bases: TGTGCCAGCAGCTTTCAGGGCCACGAGACCCAGTACTTC. The chain employs TRBV13 and TRBJ2-5; D perhaps matches TRBD1 (5 bases). The CDR3 sequence is 13 residues long. Germline CDR1 reads PRHDT; CDR2 reads FYEKMQ (reference sequence). Trimming took 3 bases from V and 5 from J, leaving 10 bases between them.

The chain employs TRBV7-6 and TRBJ2-1; 7 bases are shared with TRBD2. J lost 0 bases, V lost 10 bases, and 6 bases had no gene match. The CDR3 consists of 14 residues. Germline-derived CDR1 and CDR2 are SGHVS and FNYEAQ. The CDR3 sequence: CATRGVGSYNEQFF. The CDR3 DNA is TGTGCCACCCGGGGGGTGGGCTCCTACAATGAGCAGTTCTTC.

This clone came up a few times. CDR3 residues: CASSFSSYNEQFF. CDR3 nucleotides: TGTGCCAGCAGTTTCAGCTCCTACAATGAGCAGTTCTTC. This chain connects TRBV27 to TRBJ2-1; D is uncertain. Germline values: CDR1 MNHEY, CDR2 SMNVEV (reference sequence). Trimming shortened V by 3 bases and J by 0 bases, and 3 bases separated the two germline ends. This CDR3 is 13 amino acids long.

On this clone: The junction does not match germline at one end; this may be a read error. The V and J genes are TRBV27 and TRBJ2-7, with 9 bases identical to TRBD1. Germline lookup yields CDR1 MNHEY and CDR2 SMNVEV (reference sequence). This CDR3 comprises 15 residues. CDR3 DNA sequence: TGTGCCAGCAGTCACACCCGGGACAGGGCTTACGGGCAGTACTTC. As protein: CASSHTRDRAYGQYF.

The chain uses TRBV7-2 and TRBJ2-7, with 9 positions matching TRBD2. From germline, CDR1 is SGHTA and CDR2 FQGNSA. Losses at the gene ends were 5 bases for V and 5 bases for J; bases not matched to a gene: 10. This CDR3 region has 15 residues. The CDR3 sequence is CASSKGALAGHEQYF. The CDR3 DNA reads as TGTGCCAGCAGCAAAGGGGCGCTAGCGGGACACGAGCAGTACTTC.

The gene calls are TRBV25-1 and TRBJ2-5, with D tentatively TRBD1 (6 bases). Germline CDR1 MGHDK, CDR2 SYGVNS. V was trimmed by 9 bases and J by 1 base, leaving 15 bases between them. This CDR3 spans 14 amino acids. Here the CDR3 DNA reads TGTGCCAGTAACCTTGGGGGCAGCCAAGAGACCCAGTACTTC. It translates to CASNLGGSQETQYF. Combining the CDR3 with reference TRBV25-1 and TRBJ2-5 gives the whole variable domain EADIYQTPRYLVIGTGKKITLECSQTMGHDKMYWYQQDPGMELHLIHYSYGVNSTEKGDLSSESTVSRIRTEHFPLTLESARPSHTSQYLCASNLGGSQETQYFGPGTRLLVL.

V gene TRBV5-1 combines with J gene TRBJ2-1; TRBD2 matches at 8 bases. The CDR3 extends over 13 amino acids. Germline values: CDR1 SGHRS, CDR2 YFSETQ. Trimming cost V 3 bases and J 10 bases; bases outside gene matches: 6. Written as DNA, the CDR3 is TGCGCCAGCAGCTCAGCGGGAGATGGGGAGCAGTTCTTC. This codes for CASSSAGDGEQFF.

This rearrangement joins TRBV29-1 to TRBJ1-1; D possibly corresponds to TRBD1 (5 bases). V lost 7 bases to trimming and J lost 5 bases, with 17 bases between them. The CDR3 is 13 amino acids. CDR1 and CDR2 from the germline V gene are SQVTM and ANQGSEA. The CDR3 region is CSAPRSGGTEAFF. In nucleotides, the CDR3 is TGCAGCGCCCCCCGGAGCGGGGGGACTGAAGCTTTCTTT.

This clone was detected only once. This sequence joins TRBV28 and TRBJ2-7; 7 bases agree with TRBD2. With 10 bases clipped from V and 3 bases from J, the junction kept 9 bases outside the gene matches. The CDR3 extends over 13 amino acids. Germline loops: CDR1 MDHEN, CDR2 SYDVKM. This chain's CDR3 is CATREGGSYEQYF. The CDR3, as DNA: TGTGCCACAAGGGAGGGAGGAAGCTACGAGCAGTACTTC.

V usage is TRBV30 and J usage is TRBJ2-1; no reliable D call. There are 15 residues in the CDR3. Trimming removed 3 bases at V and 0 bases at J, with 12 bases between. Germline V gene data show CDR1 as GTSNPN and CDR2 as SVGIG (reference sequence). The CDR3 reads CAWRHPGSSYNEQFF. Here the CDR3 DNA reads TGTGCCTGGAGGCACCCTGGTAGCTCCTACAATGAGCAGTTCTTC.

J is TRBJ1-1 and V is TRBV4-1; possible D gene TRBD1, 5 bases. Between the trimmed V and J ends, which lost 4 bases and 0 bases, there was a span of 12 bases. The CDR3 covers 15 residues. Germline V gives CDR1 MGHRA, CDR2 YSYEKL. DNA of the CDR3: TGCGCCAGCAGCCCGGGCCAGGGACTGAACACTGAAGCTTTCTTT. As protein: CASSPGQGLNTEAFF.

This clone was detected only a few times. CDR3 sequence: CASSRGTSGPETQYF. The DNA of the CDR3 is TGTGCCAGCAGCCGCGGGACTAGCGGGCCGGAGACCCAGTACTTC. The V gene is TRBV28, the J gene TRBJ2-5; TRBD2 agrees at 12 bases. CDR3 size: 15 residues. Trimming at V came to 6 bases and at J to 5 bases, leaving 7 bases not matched to a gene. CDR1 is MDHEN and CDR2 is SYDVKM in the germline V gene.

By frequency in the sample, this clone is medium-sized. This sequence joins TRBV7-9 and TRBJ2-1; 7 bases fit TRBD1. Losses at the gene ends were 8 bases for V and 7 bases for J; bases not matched to a gene: 14. Germline CDR1 and CDR2: SEHNR and FQNEAQ (reference sequence). The CDR3 contains 15 residues. The CDR3 DNA follows: TGTGCCAGCGGGACCGGGACAGCGAGTACTAATGAGCAGTTCTTC. Its protein is CASGTGTASTNEQFF.

This chain links TRBV4-2 with TRBJ2-1, with 9 positions matching TRBD2. The V gene's germline CDR1 is LGHNA and CDR2 YNFKEQ. The CDR3 contains 15 residues. Trimming took 0 bases from V and 6 from J; bases not matched to a gene: 3. The CDR3 loop is CASSQEREGLNEQFF. The CDR3 DNA is TGTGCCAGCAGCCAAGAGCGGGAGGGCCTCAATGAGCAGTTCTTC.

The rearrangement joins TRBV4-2 to TRBJ2-7, with D perhaps matching TRBD2 (5 bases). The CDR3 consists of 18 residues. Germline V gene data show CDR1 as LGHNA and CDR2 as YNFKEQ. V was shortened by 2 bases and J by 4 bases, with 24 bases between the two germline ends. The CDR3 loop reads CASSQPGPVLNRDYEQYF. The CDR3 bases are TGTGCCAGCAGCCAACCAGGACCCGTTCTAAACCGGGATTACGAGCAGTACTTC.